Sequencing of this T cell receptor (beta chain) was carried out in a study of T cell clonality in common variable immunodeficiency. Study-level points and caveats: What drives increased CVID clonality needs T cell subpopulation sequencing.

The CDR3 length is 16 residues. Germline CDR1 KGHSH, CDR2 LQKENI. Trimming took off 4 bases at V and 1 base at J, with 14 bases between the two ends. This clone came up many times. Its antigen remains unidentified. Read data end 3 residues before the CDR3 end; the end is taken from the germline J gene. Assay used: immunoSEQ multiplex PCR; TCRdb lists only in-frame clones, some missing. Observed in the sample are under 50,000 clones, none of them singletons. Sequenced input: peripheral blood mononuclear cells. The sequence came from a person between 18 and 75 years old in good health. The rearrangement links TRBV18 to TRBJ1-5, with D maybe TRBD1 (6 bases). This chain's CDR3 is CASSLYPTGSNQPQHF. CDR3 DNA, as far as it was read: TGTGCCAGCTCACTCTACCCTACAGGGAGCAATCAGCCC.